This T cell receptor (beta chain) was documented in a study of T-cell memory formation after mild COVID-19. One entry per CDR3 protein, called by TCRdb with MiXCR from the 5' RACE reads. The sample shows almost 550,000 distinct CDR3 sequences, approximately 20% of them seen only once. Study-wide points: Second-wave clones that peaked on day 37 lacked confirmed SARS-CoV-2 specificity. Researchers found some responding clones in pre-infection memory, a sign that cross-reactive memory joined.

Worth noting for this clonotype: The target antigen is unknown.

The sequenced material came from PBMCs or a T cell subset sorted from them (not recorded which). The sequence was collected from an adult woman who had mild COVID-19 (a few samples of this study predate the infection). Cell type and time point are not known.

CDR3 in amino acids: CSARDRLAGGPGYEQYF. The CDR3 nucleotides are TGCAGTGCTAGAGATCGGTTAGCGGGAGGGCCTGGGTACGAGCAGTACTTC. The rearrangement joins TRBV20-1 to TRBJ2-7, with TRBD2 matching 11 bases. CDR1 and CDR2 (germline): DFQATT, SNEGSKA (reference sequence). This CDR3 spans 17 amino acids. Trimming at V came to 0 bases and at J to 4 bases, leaving 11 bases not matched to a gene.